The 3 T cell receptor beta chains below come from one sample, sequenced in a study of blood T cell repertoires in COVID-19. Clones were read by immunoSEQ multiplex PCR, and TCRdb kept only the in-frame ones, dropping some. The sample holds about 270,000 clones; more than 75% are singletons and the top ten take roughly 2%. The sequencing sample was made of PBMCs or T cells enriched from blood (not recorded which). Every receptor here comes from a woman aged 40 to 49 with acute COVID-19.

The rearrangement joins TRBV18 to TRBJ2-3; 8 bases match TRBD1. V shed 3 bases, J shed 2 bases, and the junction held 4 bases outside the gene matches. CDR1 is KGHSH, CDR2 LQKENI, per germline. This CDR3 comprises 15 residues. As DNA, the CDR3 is TGTGCCAGCTCACCCCCGGGACAGGACACAGATACGCAGTATTTT. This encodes CASSPPGQDTDTQYF.

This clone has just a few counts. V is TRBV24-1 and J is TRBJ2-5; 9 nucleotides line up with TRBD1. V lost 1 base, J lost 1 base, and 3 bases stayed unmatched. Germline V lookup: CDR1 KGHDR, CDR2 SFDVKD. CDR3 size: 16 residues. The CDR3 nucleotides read TGTGCCACCAGTGATTTAACAGGGGGCGTCCAAGAGACCCAGTACTTC. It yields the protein CATSDLTGGVQETQYF.

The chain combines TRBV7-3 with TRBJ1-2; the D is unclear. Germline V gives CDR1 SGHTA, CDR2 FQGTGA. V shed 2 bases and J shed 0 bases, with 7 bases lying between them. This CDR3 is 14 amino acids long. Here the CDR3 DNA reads TGTGCCAGCAGCTTACTCTCAGCTAACTATGGCTACACCTTC. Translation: CASSLLSANYGYTF.